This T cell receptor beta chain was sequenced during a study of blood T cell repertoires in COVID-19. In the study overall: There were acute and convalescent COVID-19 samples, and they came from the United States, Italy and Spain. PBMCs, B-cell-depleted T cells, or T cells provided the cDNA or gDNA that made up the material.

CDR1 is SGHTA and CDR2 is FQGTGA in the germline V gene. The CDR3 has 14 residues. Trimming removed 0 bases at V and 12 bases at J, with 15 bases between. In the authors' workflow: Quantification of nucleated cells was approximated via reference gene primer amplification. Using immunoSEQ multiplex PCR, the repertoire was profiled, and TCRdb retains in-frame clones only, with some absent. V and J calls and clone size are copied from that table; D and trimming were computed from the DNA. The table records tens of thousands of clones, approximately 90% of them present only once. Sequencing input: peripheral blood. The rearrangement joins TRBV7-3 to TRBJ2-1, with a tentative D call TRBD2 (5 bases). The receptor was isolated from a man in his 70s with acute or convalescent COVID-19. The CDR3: CASSLTGTGNPQFF. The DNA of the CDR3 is TGTGCCAGCAGCTTAACAGGCACGGGAAACCCGCAGTTCTTC.